The rows below give T cell receptor beta chains drawn from one sample of a study of blood T cells in healthy people across ages. TCRdb called the 5' RACE reads again in MiXCR, with one record for every CDR3 protein. Here the sample spans approximately 940,000 distinct CDR3 sequences, 45% to 50% being singletons. The sample was blood. Receptors were obtained from a man aged 25-45 years in good health. Each CDR3 is given with its conserved first and last residue. The D gene is left open where the match is weak. Clone size, where shown, is once, few, many, or a class for clones that have expanded.

NA | TRBV27 | 15 | TRBD1 | CASSTGVAAKNIQYF
NA | TRBV12-3/TRBV12-4 | 15 | NA | CASSLEIGMNYGYTF
NA | TRBV6-6 | 15 | TRBD2 | CASSGLAESFLGQYF
once | TRBV2 | 18 | TRBD1 | CASSHKTGGGLMDNEQFF
NA | TRBV28 | 15 | TRBD1 | CASSFRQGADGELFF
NA | TRBV20-1 | 18 | NA | CSASNMGLTHSRQETQYF
NA | TRBV24-1 | 15 | NA | CATSEAQTNTGELFF
NA | TRBV5-1 | 14 | NA | CASSLGSYNSPLHF
few | TRBV11-2 | 16 | TRBD2 | CASRQPFSGGANEQFF
few | TRBV7-2 | 14 | NA | CASSLGDRAYGYTF
NA | TRBV4-2 | 14 | NA | CVSSIVGSSYGYTF
few | TRBV5-8 | 13 | NA | CASSWGGSDGYTF
NA | TRBV20-1 | 12 | NA | CSAKTGRETQYF
NA | TRBV5-1 | 14 | NA | CASSVKGQSYDLFF
NA | TRBV27 | 14 | NA | CATTSLGGNYEQYF
few | TRBV12-3/TRBV12-4 | 17 | TRBD2 | CASSSSIAGGPYNEQFF
NA | TRBV4-2 | 16 | NA | CASSQARDFILDTQYF
NA | TRBV4-3 | 16 | NA | CASSQGARGPSYEQYF
NA | TRBV3-1 | 15 | NA | CASSRTRTANYGYTF
NA | TRBV4-2 | 13 | TRBD2 | CASSPRGVGTQYF
NA | TRBV20-1 | 14 | NA | CSASTQGGINEQYF
NA | TRBV27 | 16 | TRBD1 | CASIPGQGKNTDTPYF
few | TRBV3-1 | 12 | NA | CASSLLGGRQYF
NA | TRBV6-2/TRBV6-3 | 13 | NA | CASSQHLSSEAFF
NA | TRBV4-1 | 14 | NA | CASSQDWRGAEAFF
NA | TRBV20-1 | 13 | TRBD1 | CSAQTGDAYEQYF
few | TRBV5-1 | 19 | NA | CASSLGFANPPSSYNEQFF
few | TRBV7-9 | 11 | NA | CASSPAREQYF
NA | TRBV3-1 | 14 | NA | CASSTRAGDEKLFF
few | TRBV27 | 14 | TRBD2 | CASTLGRAQDTQYF
many | TRBV5-1 | 14 | NA | CASSVGMREETQYF
NA | TRBV10-3 | 18 | TRBD2 | CAISFSMGLAANTDTQYF
few | TRBV7-2 | 16 | NA | CASSLARGLSCNEQFF
NA | TRBV15 | 13 | NA | CATSKAGTYEQYF
NA | TRBV3-1 | 17 | TRBD1 | CASSQVGQVTTNYGYTF
NA | TRBV7-2 | 16 | NA | CASSLVGRGSNQPQHF
NA | TRBV4-1 | 14 | TRBD2 | CASSREAGAYEQYF
many | TRBV10-3 | 13 | NA | CAISESNGMEQYF
once | TRBV6-5 | 14 | NA | CASRRQTTNEKLFF
NA | TRBV9 | 16 | NA | CASSVEAKGRPYEQYF
many | TRBV4-1 | 16 | NA | CASSQDVRGFYNEQFF
few | TRBV28 | 16 | NA | CASSPGGGGLSQPQHF
NA | TRBV29-1 | 15 | TRBD1 | CSAESDRGKYNEQFF
few | TRBV9 | 16 | TRBD1 | CASSASGTVYTDTQYF
NA | TRBV7-9 | 16 | TRBD1 | CASSQYLRTGYYEQYF
NA | TRBV12-3/TRBV12-4 | 15 | TRBD1 | CASSPGQGVNQPQHF
few | TRBV5-1 | 12 | NA | CASSLSTNEQFF
NA | TRBV7-8 | 15 | NA | CASSLGRIRQETQYF
NA | TRBV13 | 17 | TRBD1 | CASSPPHTGGDYYEQFF
NA | TRBV7-8 | 18 | TRBD2 | CASSFGLAGGLAQETQYF
NA | TRBV5-1 | 15 | NA | CASSSDAGGNTEAFF
NA | TRBV29-1 | 16 | TRBD1 | CSVPQAGTGADYEQYF